This is a list of T cell receptor beta chains from one sample in a study of read filtering for tumor transcriptome and immune sequencing. TCRdb reanalysed the reads using MiXCR and keeps one entry per CDR3 protein. The table records approximately 150,000 distinct CDR3 sequences, roughly an eighth of them present only once. Material: a population of CD138-negative cells sorted from bone marrow. Receptors were obtained from a donor aged 40 or over with multiple myeloma. Each CDR3 is given with its conserved first and last residue. The D gene is left open where the match is weak. Clone size is not always given. Where it is, it says once, few, many or a class for expanded clones.

TRBV7-9,TRBD2,TRBJ2-7,many,CASSSTSGDYEQYF,TGTGCCAGCAGCTCAACTAGCGGGGACTACGAGCAGTACTTC
TRBV5-4,TRBD1,TRBJ2-7,many,CASSWDSYEQYF,TGTGCCAGCAGTTGGGACAGCTACGAGCAGTACTTC
TRBV6-5,.,TRBJ1-1,many,CASSYSWQGFTEAFF,TGTGCCAGCAGTTACTCATGGCAGGGGTTCACTGAAGCTTTCTTT
TRBV29-1,TRBD2,TRBJ2-3,many,CSVGGGTSGAADTQYF,TGCAGCGTTGGGGGGGGGACTAGCGGGGCGGCGGATACGCAGTATTTT
TRBV4-2,TRBD1,TRBJ2-5,many,CASSQDTGGPQETQYF,TGTGCCAGCAGCCAGGACACAGGGGGCCCTCAAGAGACCCAGTACTTC
TRBV10-3,TRBD1,TRBJ1-1,many,CAIRSGGRRAFF,TGTGCCATCAGGTCAGGGGGGCGTCGCGCTTTCTTT
TRBV19,.,TRBJ1-1,.,CASTPGPNTEAFF,TGTGCCAGTACCCCGGGACCGAACACTGAAGCTTTCTTT
TRBV5-1,.,TRBJ1-2,many,CASSLSPTYGYTF,TGCGCCAGCAGCTTATCTCCCACCTATGGCTACACCTTC
TRBV7-9,.,TRBJ2-1,many,CASSPHWKPGPETSDEQFF,TGTGCCAGCAGCCCCCATTGGAAACCCGGGCCCGAAACGAGTGATGAGCAGTTCTTC
TRBV6-6,.,TRBJ1-4,many,CASSSGSTNEKLFF,TGTGCCAGCAGTTCCGGTAGCACTAATGAAAAACTGTTTTTT
TRBV11-3,.,TRBJ2-7,many,CASSLWTDEQYF,TGTGCCAGCAGCCTATGGACAGACGAGCAGTACTTC
TRBV11-3,TRBD1,TRBJ2-5,.,CASSRQGLGETQYF,TGTGCCAGCAGCCGACAGGGTCTCGGAGAGACCCAGTACTTC
TRBV19,.,TRBJ1-1,many,CASSMGWNTEAFF,TGTGCCAGTAGTATGGGCTGGAACACTGAAGCTTTCTTT
TRBV7-9,.,TRBJ2-3,many,CASSGQDLRTDTQYF,TGTGCCAGCAGCGGGCAGGATCTGCGGACAGATACGCAGTATTTT
TRBV3-1,TRBD1,TRBJ1-1,.,CASSPNSGTGGGTEAFF,TGTGCCAGCAGCCCGAATTCCGGGACAGGGGGGGGGACTGAAGCTTTCTTT
TRBV7-9,.,TRBJ2-7,once,CASSLALGGREQYF,TGTGCCAGCAGCTTGGCGTTAGGAGGTCGCGAGCAGTACTTC
TRBV6-2/TRBV6-3,.,TRBJ1-5,.,CAPKGVHQPQHF,TGTGCCCCTAAGGGGGTCCATCAGCCCCAGCATTTT
TRBV12-3/TRBV12-4,.,TRBJ2-5,many,CASSLLGQGETQYF,TGTGCCAGCAGTTTACTCGGCCAGGGCGAGACCCAGTACTTC
TRBV19,.,TRBJ2-1,many,CASSQAWDEQFF,TGTGCCAGTAGTCAGGCCTGGGATGAGCAGTTCTTC
TRBV20-1,.,TRBJ2-7,many,CSARKDYEQYF,TGCAGTGCTAGAAAAGACTACGAGCAGTACTTC
TRBV7-9,.,TRBJ2-3,many,CASSQRDSGTDTQYF,TGTGCCAGCAGCCAGAGGGATAGCGGCACAGATACGCAGTATTTT
TRBV11-2,TRBD2,TRBJ2-1,many,CASSLEAGEGNEQFF,TGTGCCAGCAGCTTAGAAGCGGGAGAGGGGAATGAGCAGTTCTTC
TRBV29-1,.,TRBJ1-1,many,CSVEGGRLTRNTEAFF,TGCAGCGTTGAGGGGGGTCGACTTACGAGGAACACTGAAGCTTTCTTT
TRBV15,.,TRBJ2-5,many,CATSRAKGETQYF,TGTGCCACCAGCAGAGCCAAAGGGGAGACCCAGTACTTC
TRBV11-3,TRBD1,TRBJ2-3,many,CASSPRDREDTQYF,TGTGCCAGCAGCCCCCGGGACAGGGAAGATACGCAGTATTTT
TRBV10-1,.,TRBJ2-7,many,CASSESPGYEQYF,TGCGCCAGCAGTGAGTCGCCAGGCTACGAGCAGTACTTC
TRBV14,.,TRBJ1-1,.,CASSLDLRSAGTEAFF,TGTGCCAGCAGCCTAGATCTCCGCTCGGCGGGGACTGAAGCTTTCTTT
TRBV12-3/TRBV12-4,.,TRBJ1-1,many,CASRGQTRTEAFF,TGTGCCAGCAGAGGGCAGACGAGAACTGAAGCTTTCTTT
TRBV24-1,TRBD1,TRBJ1-5,many,CATSDPGQDLNQPQHF,TGTGCCACCAGTGACCCGGGACAGGACCTCAATCAGCCCCAGCATTTT
TRBV6-2/TRBV6-3,.,TRBJ1-3,many,CASSPTASGNTIYF,TGTGCCAGCAGTCCGACGGCCTCTGGAAACACCATATATTTT
TRBV29-1,TRBD1,TRBJ2-7,many,CSVLWGQEPYEQYF,TGCAGCGTTCTATGGGGACAGGAGCCCTACGAGCAGTACTTC
TRBV29-1,.,TRBJ2-2,.,CSALWHTGELFF,TGCAGCGCACTGTGGCACACCGGGGAGCTGTTTTTT
TRBV10-3,.,TRBJ1-5,many,CAISESGGRGGFVQPQHF,TGTGCCATCAGTGAGTCTGGCGGTCGGGGGGGGTTCGTTCAGCCCCAGCATTTT
TRBV20-1,.,TRBJ2-2,many,CSAYKQSNTGELFF,TGCAGTGCTTATAAACAATCGAACACCGGGGAGCTGTTTTTT
TRBV19,.,TRBJ2-3,many,CASSMLRDPLLDTQYF,TGTGCCAGTAGTATGTTGCGGGACCCCCTCCTGGATACGCAGTATTTT
TRBV29-1,.,TRBJ2-7,many,CSVGSGEAYEQYF,TGCAGCGTTGGATCGGGGGAGGCCTACGAGCAGTACTTC
TRBV10-3,.,TRBJ1-1,few,CAISESRTVYAEAFF,TGTGCCATCAGTGAGTCCCGGACAGTGTACGCTGAAGCTTTCTTT
TRBV6-6,TRBD2,TRBJ2-2,many,CASRLAGPGELFF,TGTGCCAGCAGACTAGCGGGACCCGGGGAGCTGTTTTTT
TRBV3-1,TRBD2,TRBJ2-1,many,CASSSSGGYNEQFF,TGTGCCAGCAGCTCGAGCGGGGGGTACAATGAGCAGTTCTTC
TRBV7-9,.,TRBJ2-7,many,CASSPSRVPYEQYF,TGTGCCAGCAGCCCATCGAGGGTTCCCTACGAGCAGTACTTC
TRBV14,.,TRBJ1-1,many,CASSRAAMNTEAFF,TGTGCCAGCAGCCGGGCAGCCATGAACACTGAAGCTTTCTTT
TRBV15,.,TRBJ1-3,few,CATSPRGGGIQDTIYF,TGTGCCACCAGCCCCCGTGGGGGAGGGATTCAGGACACCATATATTTT
TRBV3-1,.,TRBJ2-2,many,CASSRDQANTGELFF,TGTGCCAGCAGCCGGGACCAGGCGAACACCGGGGAGCTGTTTTTT
TRBV5-1,.,TRBJ2-7,many,CASSLWTTGDYEQYF,TGCGCCAGCAGCTTGTGGACCACCGGGGATTACGAGCAGTACTTC
TRBV10-3,.,TRBJ1-4,many,CAISESRQGGEKLFF,TGTGCCATCAGTGAGTCGAGGCAGGGAGGCGAAAAACTGTTTTTT
TRBV7-3,.,TRBJ2-2,few,CASSQWAVDPTGELFF,TGTGCCAGCAGCCAATGGGCGGTTGACCCCACCGGGGAGCTGTTTTTT
TRBV29-1,TRBD2,TRBJ2-1,many,CSVNPGLAGSYNEQFF,TGCAGCGTGAACCCGGGACTAGCGGGATCCTACAATGAGCAGTTCTTC
TRBV20-1,.,TRBJ2-1,few,CSARDPKRDNEQFF,TGCAGTGCTAGAGATCCTAAGCGGGACAATGAGCAGTTCTTC
TRBV10-3,TRBD2,TRBJ2-2,many,CAISESAGGRTGELFF,TGTGCCATCAGTGAGTCGGCGGGAGGGCGAACCGGGGAGCTGTTTTTT
TRBV7-2,.,TRBJ2-2,many,CASSPASTNTGELFF,TGTGCCAGCAGCCCCGCTAGCACGAACACCGGGGAGCTGTTTTTT
TRBV11-2,.,TRBJ1-6,few,CASSSWDMNSPLHF,TGTGCCAGCAGCTCTTGGGACATGAATTCACCCCTCCACTTT
TRBV7-9,TRBD1,TRBJ2-3,many,CASRQTGVNTDTQYF,TGTGCCAGCAGGCAAACAGGGGTCAATACAGATACGCAGTATTTT
TRBV18,.,TRBJ2-4,many,CASSPPAGLAKNIQYF,TGTGCCAGCTCACCACCTGCGGGTCTAGCCAAAAACATTCAGTACTTC
TRBV20-1,TRBD1,TRBJ1-2,many,CSARGGTGSRYYGYTF,TGCAGTGCTAGAGGGGGGACAGGTTCCCGTTACTATGGCTACACCTTC